The sequence of this T cell receptor (beta chain) was determined in a study of breast tumors, draining lymph nodes, adjacent tissues. Study results and caveats: Tumor TCR diversity was below lymph nodes but above nontumor tissue.

TCRdb fed the multiplex PCR reads into MiXCR, producing one record per CDR3 protein. Seen here are 50,000 to 55,000 distinct CDR3 sequences, about 40% observed once, and the top ten hold roughly a tenth. As for this clonotype: Its antigen is unidentified.

Per the germline V gene, CDR1 is SNHLY and CDR2 is FYNNEI. This CDR3 has 14 residues. V lost 2 bases and J lost 6, with 13 bases in between. J is TRBJ1-2 and V is TRBV2; D possibly corresponds to TRBD1 (5 bases). The source is a female donor with breast cancer. Some clones in this sample may be carry-over from other donors' samples. Sequencing was performed on breast tumor tissue. This CDR3 reads CASSERGGTNGYTF. The CDR3 nucleotides are TGTGCCAGCAGTGAACGCGGGGGGACTAATGGCTACACCTTC.